Listed below are T cell receptor beta chains from one sample, sequenced in a study of T cell responses to AZD1222 COVID-19 vaccine. Using immunoSEQ multiplex PCR, the repertoire was profiled, and TCRdb retains in-frame clones only, with some absent. The table shows more than 85,000 clones, with roughly 87% occurring only once. Source: peripheral blood, taken on day 0 of AZD1222 vaccination. Source of these receptors: an adult in good health. Each CDR3 is given with its conserved first and last residue. D genes are given only for firm matches. Expanded clones are given a class, and other clones once, few, many or no size at all.

v_gene	abundance	d_gene	j_gene	CDR3nt	CDR3aa
TRBV9	NA	NA	TRBJ1-2	TGTGCCAGCAGCGCCCTAGGGGGGGGGTCCCCCTATGGCTACACCTTC	CASSALGGGSPYGYTF
TRBV19	once	NA	TRBJ2-7	TGTGCCAGTAGTCTTCGCCCGGGCGGCTCCTACGAGCAGTACTTC	CASSLRPGGSYEQYF
TRBV14	NA	NA	TRBJ2-1	TGTGCCAGCAACCTCGGGGGAGGCTATAATGAGCAGTTCTTC	CASNLGGGYNEQFF
TRBV5-1	NA	TRBD1	TRBJ1-4	TGCGCCAGCAGCTTGGGACAGGGGGATGAAAAACTGTTTTTT	CASSLGQGDEKLFF
TRBV28	NA	TRBD1	TRBJ2-5	TGTGCCAGCAGTCCCGACAGGGGAAGAGGGGAGACCCAGTACTTC	CASSPDRGRGETQYF
TRBV7-2	NA	NA	TRBJ2-5	TGTGCCAGCAGCTTAAGTTTCGGAGAGACCCAGTACTTC	CASSLSFGETQYF
TRBV24-1	once	NA	TRBJ1-2	TGTGCCACCAGTGATCATGACAGGACTGGGGGCTACACCTTC	CATSDHDRTGGYTF
TRBV11-3	NA	NA	TRBJ2-5	TGTGCCAGCAGCGATATCGCCGGGGGCCCAGAGACCCAGTACTTC	CASSDIAGGPETQYF
TRBV18	NA	NA	TRBJ1-1	TGTGCCAGCTCCCCCAATGTAGTCCTGAACACTGAAGCTTTCTTT	CASSPNVVLNTEAFF
TRBV5-6	NA	TRBD1	TRBJ1-1	TGTGCCAGCAGCTGGAGGGACAGGAACACTGAAGCTTTCTTT	CASSWRDRNTEAFF
TRBV5-4	NA	TRBD1	TRBJ1-3	TGTGCCAGCAGCTCAAATGGACAGGGGTCCGGAAACACCATATATTTT	CASSSNGQGSGNTIYF
TRBV2	once	TRBD2	TRBJ2-7	TGTGCCAGCAGTCCATGGACTAGACGGAGTCCCCACGAGCAGTACTTC	CASSPWTRRSPHEQYF
TRBV4-1	NA	TRBD1	TRBJ1-2	TGCGCCAGCAGTGAAACGACAGGGAACTATGGCTACACCTTC	CASSETTGNYGYTF
TRBV19	once	NA	TRBJ1-5	TGTGCCAGTAGTCGCCAGGGGACTTTAGGCAATCAGCCCCAGCATTTT	CASSRQGTLGNQPQHF
TRBV19	few	NA	TRBJ1-2	TGTGCCAGTAGCCCGACAGTCGCCTATGGCTACACCTTC	CASSPTVAYGYTF
TRBV19	NA	TRBD1	TRBJ1-5	TGTGCCAGTAGCCACCAGGGGGATCAGCCCCAGCATTTT	CASSHQGDQPQHF
TRBV7-8	NA	TRBD1	TRBJ1-5	TGTGCCAGCAGCCCCTTGGACAGGGGTGGATATCAGCCCCAGCATTTT	CASSPLDRGGYQPQHF
TRBV28	once	NA	TRBJ2-7	TGTGCCAGCAGTTTATGGGGCGGGGCGGAACCCCACGAGCAGTACTTC	CASSLWGGAEPHEQYF
TRBV6-5	once	NA	TRBJ1-2	TGTGCCAGCAGTTACTCGAGTCCACCGGTTGGCTACACCTTC	CASSYSSPPVGYTF
TRBV6-5	NA	NA	TRBJ2-7	TGTGCCAGCGGAACAGGGACGAGCTACGAGCAGTACTTC	CASGTGTSYEQYF
TRBV19	NA	NA	TRBJ1-5	TGTGCCAGTAGTATAGGAAGTCAGCCCCAGCATTTT	CASSIGSQPQHF
TRBV10-3	NA	NA	TRBJ1-6	TGTGCCATCAGTCGGGACAAGAATTCACCCCTCCACTTT	CAISRDKNSPLHF
TRBV3-1/TRBV3-2	NA	NA	TRBJ1-3	TGTGCCAGCAGCCAAAAGCTTATAGGACACTCTGGAAACACCATATATTTT	CASSQKLIGHSGNTIYF
TRBV29-1	NA	NA	TRBJ1-6	TGCAGCGTTAGGGCCTCTCTGAATTCACCCCTCCACTTT	CSVRASLNSPLHF
TRBV5-1	NA	NA	TRBJ2-7	TGCGCCAGCAGCAAGGCAGGGTTTGACGAGCAGTACTTC	CASSKAGFDEQYF
TRBV27	NA	NA	TRBJ1-6	TGTGCCAGCAGTTTTGTGGGGGGGGGCTCACCCCTCCACTTT	CASSFVGGGSPLHF
TRBV11-3	NA	TRBD1	TRBJ2-7	TGTGCCAGCAGCGCAGGGGGCACATACGAGCAGTACTTC	CASSAGGTYEQYF
TRBV19	once	NA	TRBJ1-1	TGTGCCAGTAGTCGGGAATTGTACACTGAAGCTTTCTTT	CASSRELYTEAFF
TRBV6-1	NA	NA	TRBJ2-2	TGTGCCAGCAGTGAAGCGGAGGCTTCAGGGCCCGGGGAGCTGTTTTTT	CASSEAEASGPGELFF
TRBV7-2	once	TRBD1	TRBJ2-7	TGTGCCAGCAGGCTAAACCCCGGGACAGGGGGCTACGAGCAGTACTTC	CASRLNPGTGGYEQYF
TRBV2	NA	NA	TRBJ2-5	TGTGCCAGCAGTGTTGGGAGTGAGACTCAGTACTTC	CASSVGSETQYF
TRBV27	NA	NA	TRBJ1-5	TGTGCCAGCAGTCCAGGACGGATCAATCAGCCCCAGCATTTT	CASSPGRINQPQHF
TRBV18	NA	NA	TRBJ2-1	TGTGCCAGCTCACCACCTATTTGGACTTCCAATGAGCAGTTCTTC	CASSPPIWTSNEQFF
TRBV5-1	once	TRBD2	TRBJ2-2	TGCGCCAGCCAGCGGGAGGGTTCAACCGGGGAGCTGTTTTTT	CASQREGSTGELFF
TRBV19	NA	TRBD1	TRBJ1-1	TGTGCCAGTAGTAGCCCAGGACAGGTGAACACTGAAGCTTTCTTT	CASSSPGQVNTEAFF
TRBV28	NA	NA	TRBJ1-2	TGTGCCAGCAGTTCCGGGACGGACTATGGCTACACCTTC	CASSSGTDYGYTF
TRBV20-1	NA	NA	TRBJ1-2	TGCAGTGCTAGTCCAGGGGACAACTATGGCTACACCTTC	CSASPGDNYGYTF
TRBV28	NA	TRBD2	TRBJ2-1	TGTGCCAGCAGTAAGCGGTCTAGCGGGAGCCATGAGCAGTTCTTC	CASSKRSSGSHEQFF
TRBV6-5	NA	NA	TRBJ2-7	TGTGCCAGCTCGGCGGGCTACGAGCAGTACTTC	CASSAGYEQYF
TRBV6-5	NA	TRBD1	TRBJ2-7	TGTGCCAGCAGTCAGGACAGGGGCCCCACCTACGAGCAGTACTTC	CASSQDRGPTYEQYF
TRBV7-8	NA	TRBD1	TRBJ1-1	TGTGCCAGCAGCCAGGGACAGCTTATGAACACTGAAGCTTTCTTT	CASSQGQLMNTEAFF
TRBV30	NA	TRBD1	TRBJ2-1	TGTGCCTTATTAAGACAGGGTTCCTACAATGAGCAGTTCTTC	CALLRQGSYNEQFF
TRBV23-1	NA	NA	TRBJ1-5	TGCGCCAGCCAAGTCACAATGTGCAATCAGCCCCAGCATTTT	CASQVTMCNQPQHF
TRBV2	NA	NA	TRBJ2-7	TGTGCCAGCAGAGGCCAATTCGCGGGCGTCGGTAAGGAGTACTTC	CASRGQFAGVGKEYF
TRBV12-3/TRBV12-4	NA	NA	TRBJ1-5	TGTGCCAGCAGTTTTATAGGGAATCAGCCCCAGCATTTT	CASSFIGNQPQHF
TRBV30	NA	NA	TRBJ2-7	TGTGCCTGGAGCGGTGGGGGCGAGCAGTACTTC	CAWSGGGEQYF
TRBV11-1	NA	TRBD2	TRBJ2-7	TGTGCCAGCAGTATCACTAGCGGGGGGACCTACGAGCAGTACTTC	CASSITSGGTYEQYF
TRBV7-9	NA	TRBD1	TRBJ1-4	TGTGCCAGCAGCTTAGGAGGACAGGGGGCAACTAATGAAAAACTGTTTTTT	CASSLGGQGATNEKLFF
TRBV5-1	NA	NA	TRBJ1-2	TGCGCCAGCAGCTTGTACGGCGCACCCGGGGACGATAACTATGGCTACACCTTC	CASSLYGAPGDDNYGYTF
TRBV18	NA	NA	TRBJ2-1	TGTGCCAGCTCAATTTTAGGGGGTAAGGTCAATGAGCAGTTCTTC	CASSILGGKVNEQFF
TRBV14	NA	NA	TRBJ1-5	TGTGCCAGCAGCCCCTTAGCAGGGAAGAATCAGCCCCAGCATTTT	CASSPLAGKNQPQHF
TRBV7-3	NA	TRBD2	TRBJ2-3	TGTGCCAGCAGCTTGACTAGCGGAACCACAGATACGCAGTATTTT	CASSLTSGTTDTQYF
TRBV6-1	once	NA	TRBJ2-5	TGTGCCAGCAGTGAAAGGGGGGCTAGTTTAGAGACCCAGTACTTC	CASSERGASLETQYF